The 5 T cell receptor beta chains below all came from one sample that was sequenced in a study of vaccination and CD4 T cells after COVID-19. The assay that was used to sequence DNA from cultured CD4+ T cells was the Oncomine TCR Beta short-read assay. From the PCR reads, TCRdb called clonotypes with MiXCR, one entry per CDR3 protein. The table includes 10,000 to 15,000 distinct CDR3 sequences, less than 50% detected once. Treatment in this sample: roughly nine-day PBMC culture with coronavirus spike peptide pools or control peptides (ViraFEST assay). No antigen is known for these receptors. The sequencing sample was made of CD4+ T cells from blood, cultured in vitro. The receptors shown here come from a human donor who had recovered from COVID-19.

This chain uses TRBV7-9 with TRBJ1-4; TRBD1 matches at 9 bases. V dropped 1 base and J dropped 6; count of bases not matched to a gene: 0. This CDR3 has 14 residues. From germline, CDR1 is SEHNR and CDR2 FQNEAQ (reference sequence). CDR3 nucleotide sequence: TGTGCCAGCAGCTTAGGGACAGGGGATGAAAAACTGTTTTTT. This gives the protein CASSLGTGDEKLFF.

The chain joins TRBV20-1 to TRBJ1-6; D call uncertain. V lost 1 base to trimming and J lost 8 bases, with 15 bases between them. CDR1 DFQATT and CDR2 SNEGSKA come from the germline V gene (reference sequence). The length of the CDR3 is 15 residues. DNA for the CDR3: TGCAGTGCTAGAGTCCTTCCTCACCCCGATTCACCCCTCCACTTT. This codes for CSARVLPHPDSPLHF.

The CDR3 DNA sequence: TGCAGCGTCCAATCTAGGGGGGGGGTCAACTATGGCTACACCTTC. This translates into CSVQSRGGVNYGYTF. The chain combines TRBV29-1 with TRBJ1-2; tentatively, D is TRBD1 (6 bases). The CDR3 spans 15 residues. CDR1 and CDR2 from the germline V gene are SQVTM and ANQGSEA. V lost 6 bases and J lost 2, with 19 bases in between.

By share of the sample, this clonotype is large. The rearrangement uses TRBV24-1 and TRBJ2-1; the D is unclear. Germline CDR1 is KGHDR and CDR2 is SFDVKD. The CDR3 extends over 15 amino acids. The V end was cut by 6 bases, the J end by 5 bases, with 16 bases between. CDR3 nucleotide sequence: TGTGCCACCAGTTCCCCCGCCCGAGACGACAATGAGCAGTTCTTC. This sequence encodes CATSSPARDDNEQFF.

This clonotype showed up just once. This chain joins TRBV7-9 and TRBJ2-7; either TRBD1 or TRBD2 may supply D (5 bases each). The CDR3 runs to 17 residues. The germline V gene has CDR1 SEHNR and CDR2 FQNEAQ (reference sequence). V was trimmed by 1 base and J by 1 base, leaving 17 bases between them. The CDR3 sequence: CASSLGWTQGPSYEQYF. Here the CDR3 DNA reads TGTGCCAGCAGCTTAGGATGGACGCAGGGACCTTCCTACGAGCAGTACTTC.